These 13 T cell receptor beta chains were sequenced from one sample in a study of cytomegalovirus exposure and HLA in healthy donors. PCR amplification relied on 60 Vbeta primers (plus 13 Jbeta primers). The table came from immunoSEQ multiplex PCR; TCRdb's copy has only in-frame clones and leaves some out. The table has 220,000 or so clones, more than 75% seen once. Material for sequencing was PBMCs. Receptors were obtained from a woman aged 40 to 49 in good health and CMV-seronegative.

V is TRBV5-4 and J is TRBJ2-7; D is uncertain. The CDR3 has 14 amino acids. With 0 bases removed from V and 7 bases from J, the gap between germline ends came to 14 bases. Germline V lookup: CDR1 SGHNT, CDR2 YYREEE (reference sequence). The CDR3 spells CASSLALGAREQYF. Written as DNA, the CDR3 is TGTGCCAGCAGCTTGGCCCTGGGCGCGCGAGAGCAGTACTTC.

This clone came up a few times. The chain recombines TRBV5-1 with TRBJ2-7; tentatively, D is TRBD2 (6 bases). Trimming shortened V by 0 bases and J by 6 bases, and 16 bases separated the two germline ends. Germline CDR1 and CDR2: SGHRS and YFSETQ. The CDR3 extends over 15 amino acids. CDR3 residues: CASSLAGRELSEQYF. CDR3 DNA sequence: TGCGCCAGCAGCTTGGCCGGGCGGGAACTGTCCGAGCAGTACTTC.

The chain has TRBV5-1 and TRBJ2-1; the D gene is possibly TRBD1 (5 bases). The CDR3 runs to 14 residues. Trimming removed 4 bases at V and 9 bases at J, with 17 bases between. The germline V gene has CDR1 SGHRS and CDR2 YFSETQ. This CDR3 reads CASSSRVERGEQFF. The CDR3 DNA reads as TGCGCCAGCAGCAGCCGGGTCGAAAGGGGTGAGCAGTTCTTC.

CDR3 in amino acids: CASSLTGNPHGELFF. In DNA form, the CDR3 reads TGTGCCAGCAGTCTAACAGGGAACCCACACGGGGAGCTGTTTTTT. V usage is TRBV27 and J usage is TRBJ2-2, with D possibly being TRBD1 (6 bases). The CDR3 runs 15 residues. Per the germline V gene, CDR1 is MNHEY and CDR2 is SMNVEV (reference sequence). V dropped 5 bases and J dropped 7 bases, with 17 bases sitting between them.

The chain recombines TRBV11-2 with TRBJ2-4; possibly TRBD2 for D (6 bases). The CDR3 has 16 residues. The ends were cut back, 5 bases at V and 0 bases at J, with 14 bases in the middle. Germline loops: CDR1 SGHAT, CDR2 FQNNGV. CDR3 residues: CASSPWEDLAKNIQYF. Written as DNA, the CDR3 is TGTGCCAGCAGCCCGTGGGAGGATCTAGCCAAAAACATTCAGTACTTC.

The chain joins TRBV4-2 to TRBJ2-2; 7 nucleotides agree with TRBD2. V dropped 4 bases and J dropped 7; count of bases not matched to a gene: 15. Germline values: CDR1 LGHNA, CDR2 YNFKEQ. CDR3 length: 17 residues. CDR3 nucleotides: TGTGCCAGCAGCCGTGACTATCGGACTAGTGAGTTCGGGGAGCTGTTTTTT. This encodes CASSRDYRTSEFGELFF.

Comments on this clone: Other DNA sequences in the same sample also yield this CDR3. The chain carries TRBV4-1 and TRBJ2-7, with TRBD2 matching 7 bases. CDR1 and CDR2 (germline): MGHRA, YSYEKL. Trimming took 1 base from V and 0 from J; bases not matched to a gene: 3. The CDR3 sequence is 15 residues long. The CDR3 bases are TGCGCCAGCAGCCAAGGGTGGGGGGGCTCCTACGAGCAGTACTTC. Its translation is CASSQGWGGSYEQYF.

V usage is TRBV2 and J usage is TRBJ1-5; 9 bases match TRBD1. With 6 bases clipped from V and 7 bases from J, the junction kept 4 bases outside the gene matches. This CDR3 contains 13 residues. The germline V gene encodes CDR1 SNHLY and CDR2 FYNNEI. CDR3 amino acids: CASRRDRDQPQHF. Written as DNA, the CDR3 is TGTGCCAGCAGGCGGGACAGGGACCAGCCCCAGCATTTT.

The rearrangement links TRBV4-1 to TRBJ2-1; tentative D call: TRBD2 (6 bases). The CDR3 runs to 15 residues. Trimming cost V 7 bases and J 8 bases, with 21 bases left between them. Looked up from germline, CDR1 is MGHRA and CDR2 is YSYEKL. The chain's CDR3 is CASTHSPGVLYEQFF. In DNA form, the CDR3 reads TGCGCCAGCACCCATTCGCCGGGAGTGTTGTATGAGCAGTTCTTC.

In this sample, this clone turned up once. The CDR3 bases are TGTGCCAGCAGCGTTTTGTATCTCCGGGAGGGCCCCGATACGCAGTATTTT. Translated, it gives CASSVLYLREGPDTQYF. J is TRBJ2-3 and V is TRBV9; 8 nucleotides align to TRBD2. Germline CDR1 SGDLS, CDR2 YYNGEE. The length of the CDR3 is 17 residues. Unmatched junction bases numbered 14, after V lost 2 bases and J lost 6 bases.

This clone was found a few times. V and J are TRBV18 and TRBJ1-5, with D hard to call. Trimming removed 6 bases from V and 1 base from J, with 16 bases in between. Germline CDR1 KGHSH, CDR2 LQKENI. The CDR3 runs to 16 residues. The CDR3 reads CASSLGARSSNQPQHF. The CDR3 coding sequence is TGTGCCAGCTCCCTCGGAGCCAGATCGAGCAATCAGCCCCAGCATTTT.

This chain joins TRBV15 and TRBJ2-2; possibly TRBD2 for D (7 bases). This CDR3 spans 17 amino acids. Germline lookup yields CDR1 LNHNV and CDR2 YYDKDF (reference sequence). V lost 0 bases to trimming and J lost 4 bases, with 15 bases between them. CDR3: CATSREVQGGGTGELFF. CDR3 in DNA: TGTGCCACCAGCAGAGAGGTTCAGGGAGGGGGCACCGGGGAGCTGTTTTTT.

This chain connects TRBV5-6 to TRBJ2-5; D is perhaps TRBD2 (5 bases). This CDR3 region has 14 residues. V shed 3 bases and J shed 4 bases, with 13 bases lying between them. Germline CDR1 SGHDT, CDR2 YYEEEE. The CDR3: CASSYEGSLETQYF. The CDR3 bases are TGTGCCAGCAGCTATGAAGGGAGTTTAGAGACCCAGTACTTC.